The T cell receptor (beta chain) under discussion was sequenced for a study of cytomegalovirus exposure and HLA in healthy donors. Study results and limitations: Some TCR beta chains (approximately 180 of them) were listed as cytomegalovirus-associated.

Of note for this clone: Its target is not known.

TCRdb's table, derived via immunoSEQ multiplex PCR, lists solely in-frame clones and lacks some. Here the sample spans some 150,000 clones, roughly 89% being singletons. Trimming removed 0 bases from V and 4 bases from J, with 12 bases in between. The germline CDR1 and CDR2 sequences are LNHNV and YYDKDF (reference sequence). The CDR3 loop spans 15 amino acids. The source material was PBMCs. This TCR derives from a woman aged 18-30 years in good health and CMV-seropositive. V and J are TRBV15 and TRBJ2-5; possibly TRBD2 for D (6 bases). The CDR3 coding sequence is TGTGCCACCAGCAGAGATAAGGCGGGAAGAGAGACCCAGTACTTC. Translation gives CATSRDKAGRETQYF.